This T cell receptor (beta chain) was obtained from a study of blood T cell repertoires in COVID-19. Authors' processing steps: Amplification from reference gene primers served as the basis for estimated nucleated cell counts. TCRdb's table, derived via immunoSEQ multiplex PCR, lists solely in-frame clones and lacks some. For V, J and clone size, that table is used; D and trimming come from the DNA. This table has about 160,000 clones, approximately 85% appearing once. V lost 1 base to trimming and J lost 6 bases, with 4 bases between them. The germline gives CDR1 KGHSH, CDR2 LQKENI. The CDR3 spans 13 residues. This clone occurred once.

V usage is TRBV18 and J usage is TRBJ1-6; the D is unclear. This clonotype was obtained from an elderly man with COVID-19, enrolled during active disease. Source material: peripheral blood. CDR3 in amino acids: CASSPRSNSPLHF. The DNA of the CDR3 is TGTGCCAGCTCACCACGTAGTAATTCACCCCTCCACTTT.